This TCR beta chain is from a study of blood T cell repertoires in COVID-19. Per the original methods: Nucleated cell counts were estimated from reference gene primer amplification. Clones were read by immunoSEQ multiplex PCR, and TCRdb kept only the in-frame ones, dropping some. The D gene and trimming were derived from the DNA, and the V and J assignments and clone size from that table. This table holds more than 85,000 clones, approximately 86% found once. CDR3 length equals 19 residues. Germline V gene sequence: CDR1 SGHVS, CDR2 FQNEAQ. Trimming pared 5 bases from V and 5 bases from J, leaving 30 bases between.

This sequence joins TRBV7-8 and TRBJ2-5; D is perhaps TRBD1 (6 bases). The source of this sequence is a human donor in a cohort sampled during active COVID-19. Sequenced input: peripheral blood. CDR3 sequence: CASSTKIRGAGAKRETQYF. In DNA, the CDR3 is TGTGCCAGCAGCACCAAAATTCGGGGCGCAGGGGCCAAAAGGGAGACCCAGTACTTC.